Below, 11 T cell receptor beta chains from the same sample are listed, as sequenced in a study of blood T cell repertoires in COVID-19. Assay: immunoSEQ multiplex PCR; the TCRdb copy retains only in-frame clones and omits some. Among around 160,000 clones listed, just under 90% were seen once. The sample taken for sequencing was peripheral blood. All receptors come from a woman in her seventies with COVID-19, enrolled during active disease.

The V gene is TRBV28, the J gene TRBJ1-1; possibly TRBD1 for D (5 bases). CDR1 is MDHEN, CDR2 SYDVKM, per germline. V gave up 3 bases and J gave up 6 bases, with 11 bases separating them. CDR3 length equals 13 residues. CDR3 coding DNA: TGTGCCAGCAGTTTCAGGGCAAACCCTGAAGCTTTCTTT. It encodes CASSFRANPEAFF.

The chain recombines TRBV5-6 with TRBJ1-4; no clear D gene. The germline CDR1 and CDR2 sequences are SGHDT and YYEEEE. Trimming removed 3 bases at V and 5 bases at J, with 5 bases between. The length of the CDR3 is 12 residues. The CDR3 reads CASSWRNEKLFF. In nucleotides, the CDR3 is TGTGCCAGCAGCTGGAGAAATGAAAAACTGTTTTTT.

This clone was counted only a few times. CDR3 in DNA: TGTGCCAGCAGTCCCCTCCGCAGGGGAGAAGAGACCCAGTACTTC. Its translation is CASSPLRRGEETQYF. J is TRBJ2-5 and V is TRBV28; TRBD1 is a possible D gene (6 bases). Germline loops: CDR1 MDHEN, CDR2 SYDVKM. The CDR3 has 15 amino acids. The V gene lost 5 bases and the J gene lost 3 bases, with 16 bases spanning the gap.

The V gene is TRBV5-1, the J gene TRBJ2-2, with 7 nucleotides matching TRBD1. CDR1 is SGHRS, CDR2 YFSETQ, per germline. V shed 5 bases and J 4 bases; nucleotides not matched to a gene: 14. The CDR3 has 17 residues. CDR3 sequence (DNA): TGCGCCAGCAGTCCGCGCCCGGGACAGCTATTCACCGGGGAGCTGTTTTTT. This translates into CASSPRPGQLFTGELFF.

The chain links TRBV30 to TRBJ2-3, with TRBD1 as a possible D gene (6 bases). The CDR3 has 13 residues. CDR1 and CDR2 from the germline V gene are GTSNPN and SVGIG (reference sequence). Trimming took 3 bases from V and 4 from J, leaving 11 bases between them. CDR3 nucleotide sequence: TGTGCCTGGAGGGGGGACAAGTCAGATACGCAGTATTTT. It is translated as CAWRGDKSDTQYF.

The V and J genes are TRBV7-3 and TRBJ2-5; unclear D gene. The CDR3 length is 14 residues. Germline assignment: CDR1 SGHTA and CDR2 FQGTGA. The ends were cut back, 1 base at V and 5 bases at J, with 11 bases in the middle. The CDR3 DNA reads TGTGCCAGCAGCTTAAACGGCGCCGGGGAGACCCAGTACTTC. It yields the protein CASSLNGAGETQYF.

CDR3 DNA: TGTGCCAGCAGTTTAACAGAATATACGCAGTATTTT. This encodes CASSLTEYTQYF. This rearrangement joins TRBV28 to TRBJ2-3; D not resolved. CDR1 MDHEN and CDR2 SYDVKM come from the germline V gene. The length of the CDR3 is 12 residues. V lost 2 bases and J lost 7, with 7 bases in between.

The chain uses TRBV7-8 and TRBJ1-4, with TRBD1 matching 8 bases. The CDR3 consists of 15 residues. Unmatched junction bases numbered 6, after V lost 5 bases and J lost 4 bases. CDR1 and CDR2 (germline): SGHVS, FQNEAQ. The CDR3 loop is CASSKGQGYNEKLFF. The CDR3 DNA follows: TGTGCCAGCAGCAAAGGACAGGGCTATAATGAAAAACTGTTTTTT.

The chain is built from TRBV7-3 and TRBJ2-5; D is possibly TRBD1 (5 bases). The length of the CDR3 is 13 residues. V was shortened by 0 bases and J by 5 bases, with 7 bases between the two germline ends. The germline CDR1 and CDR2 sequences are SGHTA and FQGTGA. This chain's CDR3 is CASSLTGAETQYF. The CDR3 DNA reads as TGTGCCAGCAGCTTAACAGGGGCTGAGACCCAGTACTTC. The entire variable domain, with the rest obtained from reference TRBV7-3 and TRBJ2-5, is as follows: GAGVSQTPSNKVTEKGKYVELRCDPISGHTALYWYRQSLGQGPEFLIYFQGTGAADDSGLPNDRFFAVRPEGSVSTLKIQRTERGDSAVYLCASSLTGAETQYFGPGTRLLVL.

In DNA form, the CDR3 reads TGTGCCAGCAATTTTGACAGGGACTACGAGCAGTACTTC. As protein: CASNFDRDYEQYF. V usage is TRBV2 and J usage is TRBJ2-7; 7 bases map to TRBD1. The CDR3 contains 13 residues. The V segment lost 7 bases and the J segment 3 bases; nucleotides outside the gene matches: 6. Germline V gene lookup returns CDR1 SNHLY and CDR2 FYNNEI.

The V call is TRBV5-6, the J call TRBJ1-5; D uncertain. V lost 0 bases and J 0 bases, leaving 10 bases between the germline ends. CDR3 length: 16 amino acids. Germline assignment: CDR1 SGHDT and CDR2 YYEEEE. CDR3 in amino acids: CASSLVPQISNQPQHF. CDR3 coding DNA: TGTGCCAGCAGCTTGGTACCTCAGATTAGCAATCAGCCCCAGCATTTT.